Below are 7 T cell receptor beta chains sequenced from a single sample in a study of T cell repertoires in cytomegalovirus infection. MiXCR was run by TCRdb on the reads, yielding one entry per CDR3 protein. Of under 200,000 distinct CDR3 sequences in the sample, 9.5% are singletons; the top ten hold approximately 4.2%. Sequences were obtained from PBMCs. The source of these receptors is a human donor in good health (CMV status not recorded). Some clones in this sample may be carry-over from other donors' samples.

The chain links TRBV10-3 to TRBJ1-5, with D unresolved. Per the germline V gene, CDR1 is ENHRY and CDR2 is SYGVKD. The length of the CDR3 is 12 residues. V was clipped by 10 bases and J by 6 bases, with 13 bases between them. The CDR3, as DNA: TGTGCCACCCAAAGGGCAGGTCAGCCCCAGCATTTT. The encoded protein is CATQRAGQPQHF.

This clonotype was counted only a few times. This chain uses TRBV7-2 with TRBJ2-7; possible D gene TRBD1, 5 bases. This CDR3 is built from 15 residues. In germline, CDR1 is SGHTA, CDR2 FQGNSA. The V end lost 2 bases, the J end lost 3 bases, and 14 bases lay between the germline ends. CDR3 protein: CASSLSRGSGYEQYF. CDR3 sequence (DNA): TGTGCCAGCAGCTTAAGTAGGGGTTCCGGCTACGAGCAGTACTTC.

There are many counts of this clonotype. The chain links TRBV7-2 to TRBJ1-3, with 7 bases lining up with TRBD1. Germline V gene data show CDR1 as SGHTA and CDR2 as FQGNSA. This CDR3 has 18 residues. V dropped 5 bases and J dropped 0; count of bases not matched to a gene: 13. CDR3 bases: TGTGCCAGCAGCCTACAGGGGAACATAGGGAGCTCTGGAAACACCATATATTTT. Its translation is CASSLQGNIGSSGNTIYF.

This clonotype was picked up many times. J is TRBJ1-1 and V is TRBV12-3 or TRBV12-4; 9 bases are shared with TRBD1. The V segment lost 7 bases and the J segment 1 base; nucleotides outside the gene matches: 4. This CDR3 is 14 amino acids long. The CDR3 region is CASTLTGGNTEAFF. CDR3 coding DNA: TGTGCCAGCACCTTGACAGGGGGGAACACTGAAGCTTTCTTT.

This clonotype has a count of ten or more. This chain uses TRBV6-2 or TRBV6-3 with TRBJ2-3; 9 bases fit TRBD1. Germline V gene data show CDR1 as MNHEY and CDR2 as SVGEGT. Losses at the gene ends were 2 bases for V and 4 bases for J; bases not matched to a gene: 4. There are 15 residues in the CDR3. For the CDR3, the DNA is TGTGCCAGCAGTTACGGGGGACAGGGATCAGATACGCAGTATTTT. Its translation is CASSYGGQGSDTQYF.

This clonotype was detected a few times. The chain recombines TRBV5-1 with TRBJ1-2; D might be TRBD1 (5 bases). V lost 4 bases, J lost 4 bases, and 14 bases lay in between. Germline V CDR1 and CDR2: SGHRS, YFSETQ. The CDR3 contains 14 residues. CDR3 in amino acids: CASSGAQDFYGYTF. CDR3 bases: TGCGCCAGCAGCGGGGCTCAAGATTTCTATGGCTACACCTTC. Together with reference TRBV5-1 and TRBJ1-2, the CDR3 gives the full variable domain: KAGVTQTPRYLIKTRGQQVTLSCSPISGHRSVSWYQQTPGQGLQFLFEYFSETQRNKGNFPGRFSGRQFSNSRSEMNVSTLELGDSALYLCASSGAQDFYGYTFGSGTRLTVV.

In this sample, this clonotype turned up many times. J is TRBJ1-1 and V is TRBV19, with no clear D. The CDR3 runs 12 residues. The V and J ends lost 7 bases and 5 bases respectively, with 11 bases between them. Germline CDR1 LNHDA, CDR2 SQIVND (reference sequence). The CDR3 loop reads CASIDRGTEAFF. CDR3 DNA: TGTGCCAGTATTGACCGAGGGACTGAAGCTTTCTTT. The whole variable domain, filled in from reference TRBV19 and TRBJ1-1, reads DGGITQSPKYLFRKEGQNVTLSCEQNLNHDAMYWYRQDPGQGLRLIYYSQIVNDFQKGDIAEGYSVSREKKESFPLTVTSAQKNPTAFYLCASIDRGTEAFFGQGTRLTVV.